One T cell receptor beta chain is described in this entry. Its matching antigen is unknown. For every donor, a draw yielded approximately 9.9 milliliters of peripheral blood. Total RNA amounts of at least 6 micrograms were extracted per sample. The record originates from a study of blood T cells in healthy people across ages. General study findings and limits: When one million T cells were used, diversity estimates were thought to be underestimates. Because donor CMV status was unknown, expanded clonotype changes were possibly confounded.

Alongside a J-beta primer mix, a sample-barcoded 5' primer served in a second PCR lasting about 6 to 11 cycles. One entry per CDR3 protein, called by TCRdb with MiXCR from the 5' RACE reads. The data hold some 790,000 distinct CDR3 sequences, with more than 25% observed a single time. Sequencing was done on a sample of blood. This TCR was recovered from a woman over 75 in good health.

The CDR3 bases are TGCAGTGTTATAGGACAGGGAACGTTAGAGACCCAGTACTTC. Protein: CSVIGQGTLETQYF. The chain combines TRBV20-1 with TRBJ2-7, with 8 positions matching TRBD1. The DNA matches TRBJ2-5 better at its end, which makes the J call doubtful. CDR3 length: 14 residues. Germline-derived CDR1 and CDR2 are DFQATT and SNEGSKA (reference sequence).